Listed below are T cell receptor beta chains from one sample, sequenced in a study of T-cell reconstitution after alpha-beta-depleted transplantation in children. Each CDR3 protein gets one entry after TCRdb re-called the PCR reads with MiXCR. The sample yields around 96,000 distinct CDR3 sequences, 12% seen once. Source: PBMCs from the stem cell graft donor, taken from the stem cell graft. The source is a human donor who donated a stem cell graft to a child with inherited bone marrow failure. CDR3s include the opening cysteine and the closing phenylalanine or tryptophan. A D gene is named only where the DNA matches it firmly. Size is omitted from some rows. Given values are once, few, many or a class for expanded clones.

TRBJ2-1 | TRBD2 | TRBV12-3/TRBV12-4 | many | CASRSLGGSFDEQFF | TGTGCCAGCAGATCCCTGGGCGGGAGCTTCGATGAGCAGTTCTTC
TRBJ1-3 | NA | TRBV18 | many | CASSPGLSGNTIYF | TGTGCCAGCTCACCGGGGCTCTCTGGAAACACCATATATTTT
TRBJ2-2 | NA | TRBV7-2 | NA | CASSLAGTLNTGELFF | TGTGCCAGCAGCTTAGCGGGGACACTGAACACCGGGGAGCTGTTTTTT
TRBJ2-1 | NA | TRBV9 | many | CASSVLPLPNEQFF | TGTGCCAGCAGCGTACTTCCTCTACCCAATGAGCAGTTCTTC
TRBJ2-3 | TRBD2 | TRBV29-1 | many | CSAKKAGGYPSTDTQYF | TGCAGCGCCAAAAAAGCGGGAGGGTACCCTAGCACAGATACGCAGTATTTT
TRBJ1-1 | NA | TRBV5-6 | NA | CASSIRGATEAFF | TGTGCCAGCAGCATACGCGGGGCCACTGAAGCTTTCTTT
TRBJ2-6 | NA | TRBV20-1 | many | CSARAVGTGANVLTF | TGCAGTGCTAGAGCCGTAGGGACTGGGGCCAACGTCCTGACTTTC
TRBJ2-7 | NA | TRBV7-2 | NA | CASSPVWAEQYF | TGTGCCAGCAGCCCGGTTTGGGCCGAGCAGTACTTC
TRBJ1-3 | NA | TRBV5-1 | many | CASSPGSGNTIYF | TGCGCCAGCAGTCCCGGATCTGGAAACACCATATATTTT
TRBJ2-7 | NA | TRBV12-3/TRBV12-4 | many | CASRDAGSYEQYF | TGTGCCAGCAGGGATGCCGGCTCCTACGAGCAGTACTTC
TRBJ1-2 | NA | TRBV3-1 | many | CASSHQQSNYGYTF | TGTGCCAGCAGCCATCAACAGAGTAACTATGGCTACACCTTC
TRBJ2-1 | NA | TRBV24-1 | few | CATSGAPYNEQFF | TGTGCCACCTCGGGGGCCCCCTACAATGAGCAGTTCTTC
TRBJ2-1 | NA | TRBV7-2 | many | CASSRIHDEQFF | TGTGCCAGCAGCCGAATCCATGATGAGCAGTTCTTC
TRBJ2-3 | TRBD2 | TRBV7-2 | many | CASSLGGGYTDTQYF | TGTGCCAGCAGCTTAGGCGGGGGGTACACAGATACGCAGTATTTT
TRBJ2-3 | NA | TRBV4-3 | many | CASSQAPVEGARDTQYF | TGCGCCAGCAGCCAAGCACCGGTGGAGGGGGCAAGAGATACGCAGTATTTT